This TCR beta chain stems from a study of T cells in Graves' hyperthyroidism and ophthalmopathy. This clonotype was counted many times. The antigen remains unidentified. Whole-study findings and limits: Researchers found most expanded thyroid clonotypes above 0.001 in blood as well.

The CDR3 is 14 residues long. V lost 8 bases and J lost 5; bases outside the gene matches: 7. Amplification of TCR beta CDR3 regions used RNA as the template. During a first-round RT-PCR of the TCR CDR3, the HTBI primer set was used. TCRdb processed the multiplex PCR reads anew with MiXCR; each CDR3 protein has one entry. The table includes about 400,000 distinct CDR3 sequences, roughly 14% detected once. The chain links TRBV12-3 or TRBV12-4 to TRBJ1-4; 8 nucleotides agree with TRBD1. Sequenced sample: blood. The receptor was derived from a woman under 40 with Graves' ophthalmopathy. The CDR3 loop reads CASQDRAGNEKLFF. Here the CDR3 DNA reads TGTGCCAGCCAGGACAGGGCTGGGAATGAAAAACTGTTTTTT.